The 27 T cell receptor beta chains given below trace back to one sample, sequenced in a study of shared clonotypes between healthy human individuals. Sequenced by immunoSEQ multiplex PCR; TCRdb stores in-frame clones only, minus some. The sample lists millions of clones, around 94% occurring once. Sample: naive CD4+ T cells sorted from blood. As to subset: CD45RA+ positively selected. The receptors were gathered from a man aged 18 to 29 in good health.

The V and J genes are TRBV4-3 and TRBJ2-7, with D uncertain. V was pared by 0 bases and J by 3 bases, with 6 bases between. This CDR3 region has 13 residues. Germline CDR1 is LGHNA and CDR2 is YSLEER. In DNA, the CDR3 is TGCGCCAGCAGCCAAGAGGTCCTCTACGAGCAGTACTTC. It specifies CASSQEVLYEQYF.

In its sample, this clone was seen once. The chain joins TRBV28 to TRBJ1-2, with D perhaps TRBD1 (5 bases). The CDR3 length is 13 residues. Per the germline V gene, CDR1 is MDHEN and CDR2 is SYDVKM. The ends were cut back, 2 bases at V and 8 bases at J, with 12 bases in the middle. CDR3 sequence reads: CASSLVGGGGYTF. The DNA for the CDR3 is TGTGCCAGCAGTTTAGTGGGGGGTGGCGGCTACACCTTC.

The CDR3 loop reads CASSTQGVDQPQHF. The CDR3 DNA reads as TGTGCCAGCAGCACACAGGGGGTTGATCAGCCCCAGCATTTT. The V and J genes are TRBV5-4 and TRBJ1-5, with TRBD1 matching over 8 bases. The J segment lost 5 bases and the V segment lost 4 bases, leaving 5 bases of the junction unmatched. The CDR3 has 14 residues. The germline gives CDR1 SGHNT, CDR2 YYREEE (reference sequence).

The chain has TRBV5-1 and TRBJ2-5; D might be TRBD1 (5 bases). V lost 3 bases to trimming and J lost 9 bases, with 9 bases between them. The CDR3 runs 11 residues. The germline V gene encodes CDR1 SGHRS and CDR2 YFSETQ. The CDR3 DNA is TGCGCCAGCAGCTCAACAGGCTCCCAGTACTTC. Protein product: CASSSTGSQYF.

The DNA of the CDR3 is TGTGCCATCTCCGCGGTCGGACAAACGACAGTACATGGCTACACCTTC. Protein sequence: CAISAVGQTTVHGYTF. V usage is TRBV10-3 and J usage is TRBJ1-2, with D tentatively TRBD1 (5 bases). CDR3 length equals 16 residues. Germline CDR1 ENHRY, CDR2 SYGVKD. With 8 bases removed from V and 6 bases from J, the gap between germline ends came to 25 bases.

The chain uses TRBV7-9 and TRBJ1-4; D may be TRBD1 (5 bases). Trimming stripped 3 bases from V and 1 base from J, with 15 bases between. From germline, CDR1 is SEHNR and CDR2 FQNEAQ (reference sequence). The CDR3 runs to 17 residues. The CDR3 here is CASSFSRDHETNEKLFF. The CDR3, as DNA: TGTGCCAGCAGCTTCAGCCGGGACCACGAAACTAATGAAAAACTGTTTTTT.

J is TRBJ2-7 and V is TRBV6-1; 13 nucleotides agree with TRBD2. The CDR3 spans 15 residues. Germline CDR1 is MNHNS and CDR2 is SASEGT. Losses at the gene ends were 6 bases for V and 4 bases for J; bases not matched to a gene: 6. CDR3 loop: CASRFGTSGEYEQYF. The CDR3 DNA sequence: TGTGCCAGCAGATTCGGGACTAGCGGGGAGTACGAGCAGTACTTC.

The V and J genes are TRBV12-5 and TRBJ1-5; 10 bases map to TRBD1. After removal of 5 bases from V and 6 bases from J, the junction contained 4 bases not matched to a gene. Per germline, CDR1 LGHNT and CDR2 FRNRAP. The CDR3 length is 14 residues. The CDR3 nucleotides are TGTGCTAGTGGTCTCGGACAGGGGGGTCAGCCCCAGCATTTT. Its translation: CASGLGQGGQPQHF.

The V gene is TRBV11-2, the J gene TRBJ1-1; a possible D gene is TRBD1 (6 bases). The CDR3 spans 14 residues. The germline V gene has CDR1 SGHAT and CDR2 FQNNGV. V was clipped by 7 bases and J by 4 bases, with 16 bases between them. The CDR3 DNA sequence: TGTGCCAGCACCTTTTCGCTAGGGGGCACTGAAGCTTTCTTT. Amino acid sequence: CASTFSLGGTEAFF.

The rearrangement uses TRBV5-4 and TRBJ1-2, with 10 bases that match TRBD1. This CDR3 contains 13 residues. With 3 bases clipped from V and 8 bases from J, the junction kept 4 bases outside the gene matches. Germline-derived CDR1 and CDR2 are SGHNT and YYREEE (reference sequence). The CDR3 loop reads CASSSDRGLGYTF. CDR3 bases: TGTGCCAGCAGCTCCGACAGGGGGCTAGGCTACACCTTC.

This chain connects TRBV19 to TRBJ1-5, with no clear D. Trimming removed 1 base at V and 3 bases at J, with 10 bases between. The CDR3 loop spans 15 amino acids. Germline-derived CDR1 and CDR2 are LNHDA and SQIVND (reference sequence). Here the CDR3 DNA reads TGTGCCAGTAGTATAGCGGACGGAGCCAATCAGCCCCAGCATTTT. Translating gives CASSIADGANQPQHF.

This CDR3 is CASSTYSYEQYF. Written as DNA, the CDR3 is TGTGCCAGCAGCACTTATTCCTACGAGCAGTACTTC. V gene TRBV11-2 combines with J gene TRBJ2-7; D remains ambiguous. CDR1 SGHAT and CDR2 FQNNGV come from the germline V gene. Trimming left V 5 bases short and J 1 base short, with 6 bases between. There are 12 residues in the CDR3.

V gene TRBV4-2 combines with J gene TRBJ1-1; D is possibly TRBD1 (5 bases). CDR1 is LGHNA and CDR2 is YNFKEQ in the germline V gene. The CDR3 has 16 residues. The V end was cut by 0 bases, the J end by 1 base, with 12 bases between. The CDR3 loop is CASSQDRRRENTEAFF. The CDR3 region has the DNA TGTGCCAGCAGCCAAGATCGGCGCAGGGAGAACACTGAAGCTTTCTTT.

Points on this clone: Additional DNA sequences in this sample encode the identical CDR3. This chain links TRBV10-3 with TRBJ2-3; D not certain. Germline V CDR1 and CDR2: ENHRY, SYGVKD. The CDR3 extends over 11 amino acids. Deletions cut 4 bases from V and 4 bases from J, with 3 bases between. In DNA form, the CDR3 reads TGTGCCATCAGTGCAGCAGATACGCAGTATTTT. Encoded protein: CAISAADTQYF.

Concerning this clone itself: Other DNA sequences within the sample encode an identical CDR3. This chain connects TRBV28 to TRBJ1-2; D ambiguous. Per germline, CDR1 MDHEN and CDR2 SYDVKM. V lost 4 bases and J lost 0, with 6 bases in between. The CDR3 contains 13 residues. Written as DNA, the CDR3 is TGTGCCAGCAGTTCCGGAACTAACTATGGCTACACCTTC. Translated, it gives CASSSGTNYGYTF.

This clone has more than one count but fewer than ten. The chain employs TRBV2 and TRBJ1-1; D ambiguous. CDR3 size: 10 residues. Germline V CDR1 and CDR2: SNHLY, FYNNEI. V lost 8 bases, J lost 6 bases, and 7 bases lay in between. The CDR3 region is CASPAAEAFF. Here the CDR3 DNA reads TGTGCCAGCCCAGCTGCTGAAGCTTTCTTT.

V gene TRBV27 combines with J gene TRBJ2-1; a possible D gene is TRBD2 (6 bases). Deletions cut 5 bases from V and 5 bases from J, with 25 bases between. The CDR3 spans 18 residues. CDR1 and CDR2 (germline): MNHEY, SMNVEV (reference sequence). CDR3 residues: CASSVQTGTAPHHNEQFF. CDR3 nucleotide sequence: TGTGCCAGCAGTGTGCAAACCGGGACTGCTCCGCACCACAATGAGCAGTTCTTC.

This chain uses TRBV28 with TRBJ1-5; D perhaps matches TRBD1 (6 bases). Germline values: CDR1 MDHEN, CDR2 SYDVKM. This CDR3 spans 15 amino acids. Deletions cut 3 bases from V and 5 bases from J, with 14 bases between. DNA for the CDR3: TGTGCCAGCAGTTTCGGATGGGGACAACATCAGCCCCAGCATTTT. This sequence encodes CASSFGWGQHQPQHF.

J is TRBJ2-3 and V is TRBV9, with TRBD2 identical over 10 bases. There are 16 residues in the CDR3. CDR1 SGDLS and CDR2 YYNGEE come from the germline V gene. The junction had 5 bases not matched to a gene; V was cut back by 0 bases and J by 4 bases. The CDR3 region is CASSVVSSGSSDTQYF. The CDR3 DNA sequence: TGTGCCAGCAGCGTAGTGTCTAGCGGGAGTTCAGATACGCAGTATTTT.

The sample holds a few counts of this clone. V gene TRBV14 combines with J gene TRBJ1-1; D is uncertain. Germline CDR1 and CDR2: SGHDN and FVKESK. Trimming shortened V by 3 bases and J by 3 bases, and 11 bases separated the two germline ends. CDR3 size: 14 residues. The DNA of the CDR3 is TGTGCCAGCAGCCAGCGGGTGAGGTACACTGAAGCTTTCTTT. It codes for CASSQRVRYTEAFF.

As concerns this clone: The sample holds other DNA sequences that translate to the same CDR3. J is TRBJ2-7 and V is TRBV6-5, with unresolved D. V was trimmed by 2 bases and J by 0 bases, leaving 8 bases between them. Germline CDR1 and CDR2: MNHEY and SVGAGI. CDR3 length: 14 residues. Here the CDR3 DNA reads TGTGCCAGCAGTTACGCTTCGGGCTCCTACGAGCAGTACTTC. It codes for CASSYASGSYEQYF.

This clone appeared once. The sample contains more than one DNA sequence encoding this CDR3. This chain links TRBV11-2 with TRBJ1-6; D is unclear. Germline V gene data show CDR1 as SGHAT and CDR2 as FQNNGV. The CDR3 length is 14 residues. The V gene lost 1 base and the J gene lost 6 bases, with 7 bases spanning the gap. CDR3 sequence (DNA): TGTGCCAGCAGCTTAGTGGAATCTAATTCACCCCTCCACTTT. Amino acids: CASSLVESNSPLHF.

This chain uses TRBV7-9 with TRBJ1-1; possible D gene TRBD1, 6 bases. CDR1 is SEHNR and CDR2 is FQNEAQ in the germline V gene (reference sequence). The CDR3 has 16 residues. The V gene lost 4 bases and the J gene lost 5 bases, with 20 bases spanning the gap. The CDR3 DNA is TGTGCCAGCAGCTCTAGAGTGGGGGGCGCCGGGACTGAAGCTTTCTTT. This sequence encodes CASSSRVGGAGTEAFF.

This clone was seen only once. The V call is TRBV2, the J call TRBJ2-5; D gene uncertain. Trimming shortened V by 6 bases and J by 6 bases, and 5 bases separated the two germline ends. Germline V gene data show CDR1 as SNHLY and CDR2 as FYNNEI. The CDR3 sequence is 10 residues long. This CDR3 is CASRRQTQYF. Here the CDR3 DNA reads TGTGCCAGCAGGAGACAGACCCAGTACTTC. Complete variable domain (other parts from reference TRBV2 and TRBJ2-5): EPEVTQTPSHQVTQMGQEVILRCVPISNHLYFYWYRQILGQKVEFLVSFYNNEISEKSEIFDDQFSVERPDGSNFTLKIRSTKLEDSAMYFCASRRQTQYFGPGTRLLVL.

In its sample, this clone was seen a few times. CDR3 in amino acids: CASSINSNQPQHF. The CDR3 nucleotides are TGTGCCAGCAGCATTAATAGCAATCAGCCCCAGCATTTT. J is TRBJ1-5 and V is TRBV27; no clear D. CDR3 length: 13 amino acids. CDR1 is MNHEY and CDR2 is SMNVEV in the germline V gene (reference sequence). Trimming left V 6 bases short and J 0 bases short, with 6 bases between.

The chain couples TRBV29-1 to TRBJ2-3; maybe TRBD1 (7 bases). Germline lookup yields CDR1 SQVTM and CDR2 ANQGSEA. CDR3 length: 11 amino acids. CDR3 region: CAGQNTDTQYF. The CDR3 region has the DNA TGCGCGGGACAGAACACAGATACGCAGTATTTT.

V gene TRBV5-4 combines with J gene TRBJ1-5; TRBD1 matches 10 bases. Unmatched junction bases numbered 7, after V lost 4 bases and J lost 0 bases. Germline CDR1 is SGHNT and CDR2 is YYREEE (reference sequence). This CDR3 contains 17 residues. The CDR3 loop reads CASSDRDRGNSNQPQHF. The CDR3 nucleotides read TGTGCCAGCAGCGACCGGGACAGGGGAAATAGCAATCAGCCCCAGCATTTT.